The present TCR beta chain was sequenced within a study of T cell clonotyping in hematopoietic cell transplantation. Study observations and caveats: At the given depth, recipient repertoires were over 95% de novo clonotypes.

Time point reported: recipient sample about 28 days before transplant, after cytoreduction. The germline V gene encodes CDR1 GTSNPN and CDR2 SVGIG (reference sequence). The ends lost 6 bases at V and 0 bases at J; junction bases unmatched: 14. The CDR3 loop spans 18 amino acids. Using immunoSEQ multiplex PCR, the repertoire was profiled, and TCRdb retains in-frame clones only, with some absent. The repertoire includes tens of thousands of clones, 70% to 90% of them detected once, and 5.9% sits in the top ten. This clone turned up a few times. Its cognate antigen is unknown. This receptor was taken from a man in his 60s with biphenotypic leukemia. Some clones in this sample may be carry-over from other donors' samples. The sequences come from peripheral blood mononuclear cells, collected before stem cell transplant. This chain links TRBV30 with TRBJ2-6, with 7 bases lining up with TRBD1. CDR3 DNA sequence: TGTGCCTGTTTCCTCCTGGGGACAGCAGTCTCTGGGGCCAACGTCCTGACTTTC. The encoded protein is CACFLLGTAVSGANVLTF.